Listed below are T cell receptor beta chains from one sample, sequenced in a study of OX40 agonist ivuxolimab in advanced cancers. Clones were read by immunoSEQ multiplex PCR, and TCRdb kept only the in-frame ones, dropping some. The sample includes some 86,000 clones, approximately 85% seen only once; the top ten take roughly 3.4%. Source: CD4+ or CD8+ T cells sorted from blood, taken in a trial of the OX40 agonist ivuxolimab. These receptors all come from an adult with an advanced solid tumor such as melanoma, head and neck, liver or kidney cancer. CDR3s leave out the opening cysteine and the closing phenylalanine or tryptophan. The D gene is left open where the match is weak. Only part of the rows carry a size: once, few, many, or a class if the clone is expanded.

D gene | J gene | V gene | clone size | CDR3 protein
- | TRBJ1-2 | TRBV28 | - | ASSYVSGYT
- | TRBJ2-2 | TRBV5-1 | - | ASSLEGGELF
- | TRBJ2-3 | TRBV4-3 | once | ASSLGFFTDTQY
TRBD2 | TRBJ2-7 | TRBV5-1 | - | ASSTGPVVAGSHEQY
TRBD1 | TRBJ2-1 | TRBV9 | - | ASSVGGQGAYEQF
- | TRBJ1-1 | TRBV7-8 | - | ASSLVAGSTEAF
- | TRBJ2-2 | TRBV4-2 | - | ASSPMNTGELF
- | TRBJ1-5 | TRBV19 | few | ASSQNGPQH
TRBD2 | TRBJ2-3 | TRBV4-1 | - | ASSQTSGRTYPTTDTQY
- | TRBJ2-7 | TRBV5-5 | - | ASSLTHSATYEQY
- | TRBJ1-1 | TRBV2 | - | ASSEARQENTEAF
- | TRBJ2-7 | TRBV9 | - | ASSAWDSPAHEQY
- | TRBJ2-6 | TRBV25-1 | - | ASSGLRRSGANVLT
- | TRBJ2-7 | TRBV19 | - | ASSIGNSGIGEQY
- | TRBJ2-2 | TRBV14 | - | ASSQDHTGELF
- | TRBJ2-1 | TRBV30 | - | ALVSLHNEQF
TRBD1 | TRBJ1-2 | TRBV6-5 | once | ASSRTGNPYGYT
- | TRBJ2-3 | TRBV7-9 | once | ASLSGSDTQY
- | TRBJ2-3 | TRBV11-3 | - | ASSQEGKGRDTQY
- | TRBJ2-3 | TRBV28 | - | ASTQGLYTDTQY
TRBD2 | TRBJ2-3 | TRBV2 | once | ASSEAIGVWTSGNTDTQY
- | TRBJ2-2 | TRBV6-6 | - | ASSWDIIRELF
- | TRBJ2-5 | TRBV5-6 | few | ASSLGWVQETQY
TRBD1 | TRBJ1-5 | TRBV19 | - | ASSTIGDRGGGQPQH
- | TRBJ2-5 | TRBV6-1 | - | ASSMGSGVETQY
- | TRBJ2-1 | TRBV6-5 | - | ASSYNAGSSYNEQF
- | TRBJ2-5 | TRBV7-2 | few | ASAWGETQY
- | TRBJ2-4 | TRBV15 | - | ATSRGSRGRGSLPKNIQY
- | TRBJ2-2 | TRBV6-6 | - | ASSYLSGELF
- | TRBJ2-7 | TRBV14 | - | ASSQAVPGFYEQY
TRBD2 | TRBJ2-7 | TRBV19 | - | ASSIDTGGSSYEQY
TRBD1 | TRBJ2-6 | TRBV2 | - | ASSELGQGVNVLT
- | TRBJ2-2 | TRBV5-1 | - | ASRESTGELF
TRBD1 | TRBJ2-1 | TRBV28 | - | ASLNRGNDNEQF
- | TRBJ2-7 | TRBV6-5 | once | ASSYPGGEQY
TRBD2 | TRBJ2-3 | TRBV10-3 | once | AISEGRESTDTQY
TRBD2 | TRBJ2-1 | TRBV7-3 | - | ASSLGLAGAVEQF
TRBD1 | TRBJ1-1 | TRBV9 | - | ASSVLGTGDEAF
- | TRBJ2-2 | TRBV7-8 | - | ASSLDERSTGELF
- | TRBJ1-1 | TRBV6-5 | - | ASSPPRGGTEAF
- | TRBJ2-5 | TRBV10-3 | - | AISVGTAPQETQY
TRBD2 | TRBJ2-2 | TRBV19 | - | ARSLPERELGGLSAGELF
- | - | TRBV14 | - | ASSPRDRYYEQY
- | TRBJ2-1 | TRBV6-6 | - | ASSRGPLNNEQF
- | TRBJ2-2 | TRBV10-1 | once | ASSESSFGELF